Below are 11 T cell receptor beta chains sequenced from a single sample in a study of cytotoxic CD8 clonotypes in ibrutinib-treated CLL. Generated by immunoSEQ multiplex PCR, the TCRdb table keeps only in-frame clones and is missing some. The table includes around 310,000 clones, almost 80% detected once. This specimen consisted of PBMCs, obtained before ibrutinib treatment. Receptor source: a human donor with chronic lymphocytic leukemia.

V gene TRBV4-1 combines with J gene TRBJ2-1; TRBD2 agrees at 13 bases. CDR1 and CDR2 (germline): MGHRA, YSYEKL. Losses at the gene ends were 2 bases for V and 8 bases for J; bases not matched to a gene: 21. This CDR3 comprises 21 residues. CDR3 nucleotide sequence: TGCGCCAGCAGCCAATACTCAACTAGCGGGAGGGAAAAAAGTCATAAAGATGAGCAGTTCTTC. It is translated as CASSQYSTSGREKSHKDEQFF.

The chain combines TRBV28 with TRBJ1-5; D not certain. In germline, CDR1 is MDHEN, CDR2 SYDVKM. Trimming shortened V by 5 bases and J by 6 bases, and 8 bases separated the two germline ends. CDR3 length equals 12 residues. Written as DNA, the CDR3 is TGTGCCAGCAGTCCTCTCACTCAGCCCCAGCATTTT. Translating it yields CASSPLTQPQHF.

This clone was observed a single time. This chain connects TRBV6-5 to TRBJ1-4; tentatively, D is TRBD1 (6 bases). The V and J ends lost 7 bases and 5 bases respectively, with 17 bases between them. CDR1 and CDR2 (germline): MNHEY, SVGAGI. The CDR3 runs 15 residues. The CDR3 loop reads CASKRGKLTNEKLFF. As DNA, the CDR3 is TGTGCCAGCAAGAGGGGGAAGCTTACCAATGAAAAACTGTTTTTT.

This chain connects TRBV27 to TRBJ1-5, with D maybe TRBD1 (6 bases). The CDR3 sequence is 15 residues long. Germline V lookup: CDR1 MNHEY, CDR2 SMNVEV (reference sequence). The ends were cut back, 3 bases at V and 2 bases at J, with 11 bases in the middle. The CDR3 is CASSLGGEGNQPQHF. For the CDR3, the DNA is TGTGCCAGCAGTTTGGGGGGCGAGGGCAATCAGCCCCAGCATTTT.

The CDR3 loop is CAIRPLGRYSYNEQFF. CDR3 in DNA: TGTGCCATCAGACCCCTGGGGCGTTACTCCTACAATGAGCAGTTCTTC. The genes are TRBV10-3 and TRBJ2-1; weak D call: TRBD1 (5 bases). Germline V gene data show CDR1 as ENHRY and CDR2 as SYGVKD. CDR3 size: 16 residues. Trimming stripped 6 bases from V and 0 bases from J, with 15 bases between.

The chain combines TRBV7-9 with TRBJ2-2; 8 bases match TRBD2. The CDR3 extends over 16 amino acids. J lost 4 bases, V lost 2 bases, and 6 bases had no gene match. CDR1 is SEHNR and CDR2 is FQNEAQ in the germline V gene (reference sequence). CDR3 sequence: CASSLTAGARTGELFF. The CDR3 coding sequence is TGTGCCAGCAGCTTAACAGCGGGAGCGCGCACCGGGGAGCTGTTTTTT.

This clone was observed a handful of times. The chain couples TRBV5-1 to TRBJ1-1; D ambiguous. The CDR3 length is 13 residues. CDR1 and CDR2 from the germline V gene are SGHRS and YFSETQ. V lost 8 bases, J lost 8 bases, and 19 bases lay in between. For the CDR3, the DNA is TGCGCCAGACGGAGGGAAGGAAGGCAGGAAGCTTTCTTT. It codes for CARRREGRQEAFF.

The J gene is TRBJ2-7, the V gene TRBV7-3; TRBD2 agrees at 8 bases. The CDR3 has 14 residues. With V trimmed by 5 bases and J by 3 bases, 6 bases remained unmatched. Germline CDR1 is SGHTA and CDR2 is FQGTGA. The CDR3: CASSLSGGNYEQYF. CDR3 DNA: TGTGCCAGCAGCCTAAGCGGGGGCAACTACGAGCAGTACTTC.

The CDR3 spells CASSYNPPSGRPYEQYF. In DNA form, the CDR3 reads TGTGCCAGCAGCTACAATCCTCCTAGCGGGAGACCCTACGAGCAGTACTTC. J is TRBJ2-7 and V is TRBV12-1; the table's TRBD2 call for D was not verified on the DNA. TRBV12-1 is labeled a pseudogene. CDR3 length: 17 residues.

This clone was counted a single time. J is TRBJ2-7 and V is TRBV9; 8 nucleotides agree with TRBD2. Germline V gene lookup returns CDR1 SGDLS and CDR2 YYNGEE. This CDR3 is built from 16 residues. Trimming removed 0 bases from V and 0 bases from J; junction bases left unmatched: 5. The CDR3 coding sequence is TGTGCCAGCAGCGTAGTTCCCAGCGGGAGCTCCTACGAGCAGTACTTC. This codes for CASSVVPSGSSYEQYF. The full variable domain, with the rest looked up from reference TRBV9 and TRBJ2-7, is DSGVTQTPKHLITATGQRVTLRCSPRSGDLSVYWYQQSLDQGLQFLIQYYNGEERAKGNILERFSAQQFPDLHSELNLSSLELGDSALYFCASSVVPSGSSYEQYFGPGTRLTVT.

The chain recombines TRBV4-3 with TRBJ1-3; D is undetermined. Trimming cost V 1 base and J 0 bases, with 10 bases left between them. The CDR3 loop spans 16 amino acids. Germline V gene sequence: CDR1 LGHNA, CDR2 YSLEER. The CDR3 spells CASSQVSGDSGNTIYF. CDR3 nucleotide sequence: TGCGCCAGCAGCCAAGTTTCCGGGGACTCTGGAAACACCATATATTTT.